One sample yielded the 15 T cell receptor beta chains listed below, sequenced in a study of cytomegalovirus exposure and HLA in healthy donors. It was with 60 Vbeta and 13 Jbeta primers that the PCR ran. Measured with immunoSEQ multiplex PCR; TCRdb has only the in-frame clones, and not every one. In the table there are 150,000 to 200,000 clones, more than 70% of which are singletons. Material for sequencing was PBMCs. Receptors were obtained from a woman aged 40 to 55 in good health and CMV-seronegative.

This chain uses TRBV6-5 with TRBJ1-1, with 7 positions matching TRBD1. Trimming cost V 7 bases and J 1 base; bases outside gene matches: 3. The germline CDR1 and CDR2 sequences are MNHEY and SVGAGI. CDR3 length equals 13 residues. CDR3 sequence reads: CASIRQGNTEAFF. Here the CDR3 DNA reads TGTGCCAGCATTAGACAGGGGAACACTGAAGCTTTCTTT.

The CDR3 spells CASSPARESTDTQYF. CDR3 nucleotide sequence: TGCGCCAGCAGCCCCGCCCGGGAGAGCACAGATACGCAGTATTTT. V usage is TRBV5-1 and J usage is TRBJ2-3; maybe TRBD2 (6 bases). The germline V gene encodes CDR1 SGHRS and CDR2 YFSETQ. CDR3 length: 15 amino acids. Between the trimmed V and J ends, which lost 4 bases and 0 bases, there was a span of 12 bases.

The chain couples TRBV14 to TRBJ2-1; tentatively, D is TRBD2 (5 bases). The V end lost 4 bases, the J end lost 3 bases, and 22 bases lay between the germline ends. The CDR3 is made up of 18 amino acids. Per the germline V gene, CDR1 is SGHDN and CDR2 is FVKESK. CDR3 in DNA: TGTGCCAGCAGCCCTACTAGGTACTCCACCGTCTACTACAATGAGCAGTTCTTC. This encodes CASSPTRYSTVYYNEQFF.

This clone has only a few counts. The chain carries TRBV10-3 and TRBJ1-1; TRBD1 is a possible D gene (5 bases). The CDR3 sequence is 16 residues long. Trimming took off 3 bases at V and 4 bases at J, with 18 bases between the two ends. From germline, CDR1 is ENHRY and CDR2 SYGVKD. The CDR3 here is CAISDIYSGVSTEAFF. The CDR3, as DNA: TGTGCCATCAGTGACATTTATTCGGGGGTGTCCACTGAAGCTTTCTTT.

The CDR3 bases are TGTGCCAGCAGCTTACGGACACAAGAGACCCAGTACTTC. As protein: CASSLRTQETQYF. The chain links TRBV5-4 to TRBJ2-5; D is perhaps TRBD1 (5 bases). Germline CDR1 is SGHNT and CDR2 is YYREEE (reference sequence). This CDR3 spans 13 amino acids. V was clipped by 2 bases and J by 2 bases, with 7 bases between them.

The chain carries TRBV5-6 and TRBJ1-1; 7 bases agree with TRBD1. CDR3 length: 16 amino acids. CDR1 is SGHDT and CDR2 is YYEEEE in the germline V gene. Germline trimming cut 5 bases from V and 0 bases from J; bases unmatched to any gene: 10. Written as DNA, the CDR3 is TGTGCCAGCAGTTCCAGACGGGACAGCTTGAACACTGAAGCTTTCTTT. Amino acids: CASSSRRDSLNTEAFF.

The rearrangement uses TRBV5-1 and TRBJ2-5, with 9 bases lining up with TRBD2. CDR3 size: 16 residues. Trimming removed 0 bases from V and 1 base from J; junction bases left unmatched: 4. CDR1 and CDR2 (germline): SGHRS, YFSETQ. CDR3 DNA sequence: TGCGCCAGCAGCTTGGTGGCTAGCGGGGCCCAAGAGACCCAGTACTTC. It translates to CASSLVASGAQETQYF.

The chain has TRBV19 and TRBJ1-1, with a tentative D call TRBD1 (5 bases). Germline loops: CDR1 LNHDA, CDR2 SQIVND (reference sequence). Trimming stripped 4 bases from V and 4 bases from J, with 19 bases between. This CDR3 is 16 amino acids long. CDR3 sequence reads: CASSKRRGDGVTEAFF. In DNA form, the CDR3 reads TGTGCCAGTAGTAAGCGGCGGGGCGATGGGGTCACTGAAGCTTTCTTT.

J is TRBJ2-5 and V is TRBV11-3, with D unclear. The closer fit of TRBJ2-7 to the DNA end suggests the J call may be wrong. Germline CDR1 reads SGHNT; CDR2 reads YENEEA. The CDR3 runs to 11 residues. CDR3 residues: CASSFDYEQYF. The CDR3 DNA is TGTGCCAGCAGCTTTGACTACGAGCAGTACTTC.

The chain combines TRBV6-1 with TRBJ2-3, with D hard to call. Trimming cost V 6 bases and J 0 bases, with 4 bases left between them. This CDR3 has 12 amino acids. Germline CDR1 reads MNHNS; CDR2 reads SASEGT. CDR3 loop: CASRTSTDTQYF. CDR3 coding DNA: TGTGCCAGCAGGACTAGCACAGATACGCAGTATTTT.

The genes are TRBV4-3 and TRBJ1-5; D gene uncertain. Trimming took 0 bases from V and 9 from J, leaving 15 bases between them. The CDR3 runs 15 residues. Germline V gene data show CDR1 as LGHNA and CDR2 as YSLEER. The CDR3 here is CASSQDIRPSRPQHF. The CDR3 DNA follows: TGCGCCAGCAGCCAAGATATCCGCCCTTCGAGGCCCCAGCATTTT.

V is TRBV19 and J is TRBJ1-1, with D perhaps TRBD1 (5 bases). CDR1 and CDR2 from the germline V gene are LNHDA and SQIVND (reference sequence). Trimming took 0 bases from V and 6 from J, leaving 8 bases between them. This CDR3 contains 13 residues. CDR3 bases: TGTGCCAGTAGTATAGAGCAGGGTGCTGAAGCTTTCTTT. Protein product: CASSIEQGAEAFF.

V and J are TRBV29-1 and TRBJ1-2, with 7 bases fitting TRBD1. Losses at the gene ends were 6 bases for V and 3 bases for J; bases not matched to a gene: 4. In germline, CDR1 is SQVTM, CDR2 ANQGSEA. CDR3 length equals 12 residues. The CDR3 is CSVITGDYGYTF. The CDR3 DNA follows: TGCAGCGTGATTACAGGGGACTATGGCTACACCTTC.

The chain carries TRBV4-2 and TRBJ2-1; tentatively, D is TRBD2 (6 bases). V was trimmed by 0 bases and J by 10 bases, leaving 10 bases between them. Germline V CDR1 and CDR2: LGHNA, YNFKEQ. This CDR3 region has 13 residues. The DNA of the CDR3 is TGTGCCAGCAGCCAAGATCTACTAGCAGAGCAGTTCTTC. It specifies CASSQDLLAEQFF.

A few counts support this clone. The chain uses TRBV10-3 and TRBJ2-5; perhaps TRBD1 as D (6 bases). Germline V gene data show CDR1 as ENHRY and CDR2 as SYGVKD. Deletions cut 6 bases from V and 2 bases from J, with 10 bases between. CDR3 length: 13 residues. The CDR3 loop reads CAISSGQQETQYF. The DNA for the CDR3 is TGTGCCATCAGCTCGGGACAACAAGAGACCCAGTACTTC.